Here is one T cell receptor (beta chain) with its context. Sequencing was performed with immunoSEQ multiplex PCR; in TCRdb, only in-frame clones are kept and a portion is missing. Here the sample spans about 110,000 clones, roughly nine tenths being singletons. The data were obtained in a study of PD-1 blockade in classical Hodgkin lymphoma. This CDR3 spans 12 amino acids. CDR1 and CDR2 (germline): SGHDT, YYEEEE. Trimming took off 0 bases at V and 8 bases at J, with 8 bases between the two ends. All patients relapsed after autologous stem cell transplantation, and brentuximab vedotin exposure varied. The specimen was peripheral blood mononuclear cells (PBMCs), collected before the second cycle of nivolumab. The source of this sequence is a human donor with classical Hodgkin lymphoma. The rearrangement uses TRBV5-6 and TRBJ1-2; D gene ambiguous. DNA for the CDR3: TGTGCCAGCAGCTTGGTAGTGGGGGGCTACACCTTC. Amino acid sequence: CASSLVVGGYTF.